The 21 T cell receptor beta chains below come from one sample, sequenced in a study of T cells in Graves' hyperthyroidism and ophthalmopathy. Amplified TCR beta CDR3 regions came from RNA transcripts. Initially, a first-round RT-PCR of the TCR CDR3 employed the HTBI primer set. MiXCR was run by TCRdb on the multiplex PCR reads, yielding one entry per CDR3 protein. The sample lists 530,000 or so distinct CDR3 sequences, roughly 17% occurring once. Sample: blood. The receptors were gathered from a woman in her late teens or twenties with Graves' ophthalmopathy.

This clonotype has a handful of counts. The rearrangement uses TRBV29-1 and TRBJ1-1, with TRBD1 matching 11 bases. Germline V CDR1 and CDR2: SQVTM, ANQGSEA. Trimming took 6 bases from V and 2 from J; bases not matched to a gene: 5. CDR3 length: 14 amino acids. The CDR3 loop reads CSVVRTGGNTEAFF. The CDR3 DNA reads as TGCAGCGTCGTTAGGACAGGGGGCAACACTGAAGCTTTCTTT. Combining the CDR3 with reference TRBV29-1 and TRBJ1-1 gives the whole variable domain SAVISQKPSRDICQRGTSLTIQCQVDSQVTMMFWYRQQPGQSLTLIATANQGSEATYESGFVIDKFPISRPNLTFSTLTVSNMSPEDSSIYLCSVVRTGGNTEAFFGQGTRLTVV.

This clonotype was recorded a few times. This is likely an artifact of a read error, given a far larger clone one base away. This chain connects TRBV11-2 to TRBJ2-3; no clear D gene. Trimming removed 4 bases at V and 3 bases at J, with 2 bases between. This CDR3 has 11 residues. The germline CDR1 and CDR2 sequences are SGHAT and FQNNGV. CDR3 loop: CASSWTDTQYF. The DNA of the CDR3 is TGTGCCAGCAGCTGGACAGATACGCAGTATTTT.

This clonotype was recorded many times. CDR3 sequence (DNA): TGCAGTGCTAGAAAACAGGGGGGGAACTATGGCTACACCTTC. This translates into CSARKQGGNYGYTF. The chain carries TRBV20-1 and TRBJ1-2; TRBD1 aligns across 8 bases. Germline CDR1 and CDR2: DFQATT and SNEGSKA (reference sequence). The CDR3 loop spans 14 amino acids. V lost 2 bases, J lost 2 bases, and 4 bases stayed unmatched.

This clonotype was recorded many times. The rearrangement links TRBV2 to TRBJ1-2; D is unclear. Trimming removed 3 bases at V and 3 bases at J, with 14 bases between. Germline V lookup: CDR1 SNHLY, CDR2 FYNNEI. The CDR3 is 15 residues long. CDR3 nucleotides: TGTGCCAGCAGTGATCCTGCGGGGATCGACTATGGCTACACCTTC. Its translation: CASSDPAGIDYGYTF.

This clonotype showed up many times. V is TRBV7-2 and J is TRBJ2-1, with 9 bases identical to TRBD2. Trimming cost V 1 base and J 4 bases; bases outside gene matches: 5. This CDR3 spans 16 amino acids. Germline V gene data show CDR1 as SGHTA and CDR2 as FQGNSA. CDR3: CASSLVGGGAYNEQFF. The DNA of the CDR3 is TGTGCCAGCAGCTTAGTTGGCGGGGGGGCATACAATGAGCAGTTCTTC.

This clonotype was recorded a few times. The rearrangement joins TRBV10-3 to TRBJ2-3; D might be TRBD2 (7 bases). V lost 9 bases and J lost 2, with 27 bases in between. Per germline, CDR1 ENHRY and CDR2 SYGVKD. CDR3 size: 18 residues. The CDR3 region has the DNA TGTGCCATTGCAGGGGCGGCATCAAGCGGGGTTTCCACAGATACGCAGTATTTT. It specifies CAIAGAASSGVSTDTQYF.

The chain is built from TRBV6-5 and TRBJ2-7, with 8 bases fitting TRBD2. The CDR3 is 13 residues long. J was trimmed by 9 bases and V by 0 bases; bases with no gene match: 4. Germline CDR1 MNHEY, CDR2 SVGAGI. For the CDR3, the DNA is TGTGCCAGCAGTTACTCGGAAGCGGGGGTGCAGTACTTC. The encoded protein is CASSYSEAGVQYF.

In its sample, this clonotype was seen many times. The chain recombines TRBV28 with TRBJ1-5; the D gene is possibly TRBD1 (6 bases). Germline V CDR1 and CDR2: MDHEN, SYDVKM. V was shortened by 6 bases and J by 8 bases, with 11 bases between the two germline ends. The CDR3 contains 12 residues. CDR3 protein: CASSERGEPQHF. The CDR3 DNA reads TGTGCCAGCAGCGAAAGGGGGGAGCCCCAGCATTTT.

This clonotype was observed at least ten times. The V gene is TRBV12-3 or TRBV12-4, the J gene TRBJ1-5, with no clear D. The CDR3 extends over 12 amino acids. The V gene lost 3 bases and the J gene lost 4 bases, with 4 bases spanning the gap. CDR3: CASSLENQPQHF. As DNA, the CDR3 is TGTGCCAGCAGTTTGGAGAATCAGCCCCAGCATTTT.

The rearrangement joins TRBV14 to TRBJ2-3; no clear D gene. With 0 bases removed from V and 2 bases from J, the gap between germline ends came to 9 bases. Germline V CDR1 and CDR2: SGHDN, FVKESK. CDR3 length: 15 amino acids. The CDR3 region has the DNA TGTGCCAGCAGCCAAGATCGGGCATCCACAGATACGCAGTATTTT. It encodes CASSQDRASTDTQYF.

The sample holds many counts of this clonotype. This chain connects TRBV7-2 to TRBJ2-5, with D tentatively TRBD1 (6 bases). This CDR3 has 16 amino acids. Deletions cut 1 base from V and 0 bases from J, with 12 bases between. Germline CDR1 and CDR2: SGHTA and FQGNSA. CDR3 residues: CASSLGGHLYQETQYF. The DNA of the CDR3 is TGTGCCAGCAGCTTAGGGGGACACCTTTACCAAGAGACCCAGTACTTC.

This clonotype occurred once. This may be a read error: a much more frequent sequence differs by one nucleotide. This chain joins TRBV7-3 and TRBJ2-3; no definite D call. V lost 3 bases, J lost 2 bases, and 15 bases lay in between. The CDR3 sequence is 16 residues long. Germline V CDR1 and CDR2: SGHTA, FQGTGA. The CDR3 region is CASSLPGRTVTDTQYF. CDR3 in DNA: TGTGCCAGCAGCTTGCCCGGACGGACCGTCACAGATACGCAGTATTTT.

There are many counts of this clonotype. This chain connects TRBV7-9 to TRBJ2-7, with D tentatively TRBD1 (5 bases). The CDR3 loop spans 16 amino acids. The ends were cut back, 5 bases at V and 2 bases at J, with 19 bases in the middle. Germline V gives CDR1 SEHNR, CDR2 FQNEAQ (reference sequence). As DNA, the CDR3 is TGTGCCAGCAGCCAACTCCTAGGACACCAGACCTACGAGCAGTACTTC. It translates to CASSQLLGHQTYEQYF.

This clonotype was observed many times. The J gene is TRBJ2-7, the V gene TRBV28; 8 positions match TRBD1. The V segment lost 8 bases and the J segment 0 bases; nucleotides outside the gene matches: 9. Germline values: CDR1 MDHEN, CDR2 SYDVKM. CDR3 length equals 15 residues. CDR3 bases: TGTGCCAGCCGTCAACGACAGGGGAGCTCCTACGAGCAGTACTTC. Translation: CASRQRQGSSYEQYF.

This clonotype was picked up many times. The chain has TRBV27 and TRBJ2-1; TRBD2 matches at 11 bases. The CDR3 loop spans 15 amino acids. Germline CDR1 MNHEY, CDR2 SMNVEV (reference sequence). Trimming removed 5 bases from V and 8 bases from J; junction bases left unmatched: 8. The CDR3 nucleotides are TGTGCCAGCAGTGAACTAGCGGGAGAAAGGTATGAGCAGTTCTTC. Translation: CASSELAGERYEQFF.

The chain recombines TRBV3-1 with TRBJ1-4, with unresolved D. V was trimmed by 0 bases and J by 10 bases, leaving 12 bases between them. The CDR3 consists of 14 residues. Germline CDR1 and CDR2: LGHDT and YNNKEL (reference sequence). CDR3: CASSQEGGEGKLFF. DNA for the CDR3: TGTGCCAGCAGCCAAGAGGGCGGGGAGGGAAAACTGTTTTTT.

V is TRBV9 and J is TRBJ2-7; a weak D match, TRBD2 (5 bases). Trimming left V 4 bases short and J 4 bases short, with 21 bases between. Germline values: CDR1 SGDLS, CDR2 YYNGEE. The CDR3 spans 16 residues. The CDR3 protein is CASSPPGSGRTYEQYF. CDR3 in DNA: TGTGCCAGCAGCCCCCCCGGTTCGGGCAGGACTTACGAGCAGTACTTC.

This clonotype has more than one count but fewer than ten. The J gene is TRBJ1-5, the V gene TRBV9; D is possibly TRBD1 (5 bases). With 0 bases removed from V and 6 bases from J, the gap between germline ends came to 13 bases. The CDR3 runs to 15 residues. In germline, CDR1 is SGDLS, CDR2 YYNGEE. The DNA for the CDR3 is TGTGCCAGCAGCGTAGGAGGCAGGGCGGGTCAGCCCCAGCATTTT. Translation gives CASSVGGRAGQPQHF.

This rearrangement joins TRBV6-1 to TRBJ1-6; no clear D gene. Per the germline V gene, CDR1 is MNHNS and CDR2 is SASEGT. V was pared by 7 bases and J by 6 bases, with 19 bases between. The length of the CDR3 is 16 residues. CDR3 in amino acids: CASTTLSGRLNSPLHF. For the CDR3, the DNA is TGTGCCAGCACTACCCTTTCGGGGAGGCTTAATTCACCCCTCCACTTT.

The chain employs TRBV9 and TRBJ2-7, with unresolved D. The germline gives CDR1 SGDLS, CDR2 YYNGEE. This CDR3 comprises 15 residues. Trimming cost V 0 bases and J 3 bases, with 13 bases left between them. The CDR3 DNA is TGTGCCAGCAGCGTAGATGCGAGGACCGGCTACGAGCAGTACTTC. As protein: CASSVDARTGYEQYF.

This clonotype was picked up many times. The rearrangement joins TRBV6-1 to TRBJ2-5; the D gene is possibly TRBD2 (7 bases). The CDR3 runs 16 residues. V dropped 5 bases and J dropped 5 bases, with 21 bases sitting between them. Germline loops: CDR1 MNHNS, CDR2 SASEGT. CDR3 sequence reads: CASSYRLTRGGETQYF. CDR3 in DNA: TGTGCCAGCAGTTACCGCTTAACCAGGGGAGGGGAGACCCAGTACTTC.